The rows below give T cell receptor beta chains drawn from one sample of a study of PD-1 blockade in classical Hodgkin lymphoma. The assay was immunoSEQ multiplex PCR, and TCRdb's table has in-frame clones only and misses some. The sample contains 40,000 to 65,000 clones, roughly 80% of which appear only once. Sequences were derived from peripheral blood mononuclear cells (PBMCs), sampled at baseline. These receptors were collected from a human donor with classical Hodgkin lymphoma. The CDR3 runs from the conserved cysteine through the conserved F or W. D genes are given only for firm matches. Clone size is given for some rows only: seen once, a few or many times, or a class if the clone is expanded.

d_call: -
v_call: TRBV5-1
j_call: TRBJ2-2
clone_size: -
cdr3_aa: CASSLETSTGELFF
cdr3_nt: TGCGCCAGCAGCTTGGAAACATCCACCGGGGAGCTGTTTTTT

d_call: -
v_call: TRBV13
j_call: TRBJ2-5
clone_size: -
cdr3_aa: CASSLEGHETQYF
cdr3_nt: TGTGCCAGCAGCTTAGAGGGCCACGAGACCCAGTACTTC

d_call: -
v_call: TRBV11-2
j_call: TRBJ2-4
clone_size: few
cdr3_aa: CASSLDLRIQYF
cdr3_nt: TGTGCCAGCAGCTTAGATCTTAGGATTCAGTACTTC

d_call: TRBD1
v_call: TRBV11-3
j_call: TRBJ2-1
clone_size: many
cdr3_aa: CASSLGTGIYNEQFF
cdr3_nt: TGTGCCAGCAGCTTGGGGACAGGGATCTACAATGAGCAGTTCTTC

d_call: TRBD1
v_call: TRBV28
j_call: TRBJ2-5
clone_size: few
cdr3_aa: CASSTGTGGVETQYF
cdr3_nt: TGTGCCAGCAGCACCGGGACAGGGGGAGTGGAGACCCAGTACTTC

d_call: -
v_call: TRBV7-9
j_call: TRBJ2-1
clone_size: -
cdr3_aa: CASSRKRGQNDNEQFF
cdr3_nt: TGTGCCAGCAGCCGAAAAAGGGGACAAAACGACAATGAGCAGTTCTTC

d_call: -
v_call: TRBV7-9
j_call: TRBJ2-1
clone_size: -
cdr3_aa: CASSPPGEQFF
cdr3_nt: TGTGCCAGCAGCCCACCGGGGGAGCAGTTCTTC

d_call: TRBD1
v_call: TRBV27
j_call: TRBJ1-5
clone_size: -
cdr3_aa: CASSSRAPGGDSNQPQHF
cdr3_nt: TGTGCCAGCAGTTCCCGGGCCCCAGGGGGGGATAGCAATCAGCCCCAGCATTTT

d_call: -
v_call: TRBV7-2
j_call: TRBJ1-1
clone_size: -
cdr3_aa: CASSHPTRNTEAFF
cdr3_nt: TGTGCCAGCAGCCACCCGACAAGGAACACTGAAGCTTTCTTT

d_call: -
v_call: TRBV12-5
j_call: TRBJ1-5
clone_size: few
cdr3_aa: CACCRDKDEPQHF
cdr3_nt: TGTGCTTGCTGTCGGGATAAAGATGAGCCCCAGCATTTT

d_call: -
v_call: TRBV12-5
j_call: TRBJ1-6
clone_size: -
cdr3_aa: CASGLVQRVRGLNSPLHF
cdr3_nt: TGTGCTAGTGGTTTGGTACAGCGTGTAAGGGGCCTCAATTCACCCCTCCACTTT

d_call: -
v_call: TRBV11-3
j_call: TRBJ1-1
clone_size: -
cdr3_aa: CASSLEGGNTEAFF
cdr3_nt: TGTGCCAGCAGCTTAGAGGGGGGAAACACTGAAGCTTTCTTT

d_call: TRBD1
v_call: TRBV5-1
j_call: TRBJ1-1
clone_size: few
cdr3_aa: CASSPLGWDRTYTEAFF
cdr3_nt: TGCGCCAGCAGCCCCTTAGGTTGGGACAGGACGTATACTGAAGCTTTCTTT

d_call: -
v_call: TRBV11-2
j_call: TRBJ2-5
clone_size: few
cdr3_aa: CASSLEPGLGGTQYF
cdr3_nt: TGTGCCAGCAGCTTAGAACCCGGGTTGGGAGGGACCCAGTACTTC

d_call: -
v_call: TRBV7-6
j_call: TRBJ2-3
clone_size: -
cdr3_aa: CASSYQDVGMDTQYF
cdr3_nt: TGTGCCAGCAGCTACCAGGACGTAGGCATGGATACGCAGTATTTT

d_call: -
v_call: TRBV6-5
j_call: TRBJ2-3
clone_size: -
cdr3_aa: CASSLTLTDTQYF
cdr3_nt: TGTGCCAGCAGTTTGACCCTCACAGATACGCAGTATTTT

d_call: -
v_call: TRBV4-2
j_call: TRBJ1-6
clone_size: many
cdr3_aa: CASSQGLGVSPLHF
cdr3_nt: TGTGCCAGCAGCCAAGGTCTAGGAGTCTCACCCCTCCACTTT

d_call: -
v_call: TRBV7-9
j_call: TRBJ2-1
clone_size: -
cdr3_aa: CASSSQKGLLNEQFF
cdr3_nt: TGTGCCAGCAGCTCCCAAAAGGGACTTCTCAATGAGCAGTTCTTC

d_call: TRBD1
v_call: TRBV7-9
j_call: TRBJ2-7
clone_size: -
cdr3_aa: CASKGTGEYEQYF
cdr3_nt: TGTGCCAGCAAAGGGACAGGGGAATACGAGCAGTACTTC

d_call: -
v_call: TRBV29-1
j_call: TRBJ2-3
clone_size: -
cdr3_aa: CSVDTPLSLAFGTDTQYF
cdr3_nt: TGCAGCGTTGATACCCCATTGAGTCTAGCATTTGGCACAGATACGCAGTATTTT

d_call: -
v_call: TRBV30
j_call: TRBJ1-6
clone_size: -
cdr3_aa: CAWSMTYYNSPLHF
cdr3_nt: TGTGCCTGGAGTATGACTTATTATAATTCACCCCTCCACTTT

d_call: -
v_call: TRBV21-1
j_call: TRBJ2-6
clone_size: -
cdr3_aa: CASSKGVSILSGANVLTF
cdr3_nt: TGTGCCAGCAGCAAAGGCGTCAGCATTCTCTCTGGGGCCAACGTCCTGACTTTC

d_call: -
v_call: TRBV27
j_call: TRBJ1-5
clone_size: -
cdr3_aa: CASSSSHIVPNQPQHF
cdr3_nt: TGTGCCAGCAGTTCATCACATATAGTCCCCAATCAGCCCCAGCATTTT

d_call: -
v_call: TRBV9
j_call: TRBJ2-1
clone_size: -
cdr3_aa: CASSVSLTTLNEQFF
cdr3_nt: TGTGCCAGCAGCGTTTCTCTCACGACCCTTAATGAGCAGTTCTTC

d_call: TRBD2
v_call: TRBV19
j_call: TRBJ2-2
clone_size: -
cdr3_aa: CASSMPSGSANTGELFF
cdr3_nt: TGTGCCAGTAGTATGCCCAGCGGGAGCGCGAACACCGGGGAGCTGTTTTTT

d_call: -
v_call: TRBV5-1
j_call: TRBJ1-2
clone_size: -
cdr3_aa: CASSLEPTAGYTF
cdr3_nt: TGCGCCAGCAGCTTGGAACCTACAGCGGGCTACACCTTC

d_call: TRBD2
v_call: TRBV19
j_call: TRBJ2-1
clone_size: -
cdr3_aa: CASNPSGGRSSYNEQFF
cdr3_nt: TGTGCCAGTAACCCTAGCGGGGGCAGAAGCTCCTACAATGAGCAGTTCTTC

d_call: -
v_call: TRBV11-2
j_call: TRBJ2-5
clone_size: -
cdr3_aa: CASSLERSVETQYF
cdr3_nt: TGTGCCAGCAGCTTAGAACGGAGCGTAGAGACCCAGTACTTC

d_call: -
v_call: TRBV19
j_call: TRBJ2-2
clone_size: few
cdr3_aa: CASSRSANTGELFF
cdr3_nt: TGTGCCAGTAGTCGCTCGGCGAACACCGGGGAGCTGTTTTTT

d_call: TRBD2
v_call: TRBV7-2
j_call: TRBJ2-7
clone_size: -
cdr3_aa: CASSLRTGGRLAGIYEQYF
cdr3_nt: TGTGCCAGCAGCTTACGGACCGGGGGGAGACTAGCGGGAATCTACGAGCAGTACTTC

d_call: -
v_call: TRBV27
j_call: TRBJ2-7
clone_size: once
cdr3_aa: CASSLKLSYEQYF
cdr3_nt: TGTGCCAGCAGTTTAAAGCTCTCCTACGAGCAGTACTTC

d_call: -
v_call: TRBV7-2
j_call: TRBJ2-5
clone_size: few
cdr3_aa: CASSGQRETQYF
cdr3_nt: TGTGCCAGCAGCGGACAAAGAGAGACCCAGTACTTC

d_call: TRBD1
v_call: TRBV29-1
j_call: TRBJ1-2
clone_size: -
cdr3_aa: CSVEAWDRGYGYTF
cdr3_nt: TGCAGCGTTGAGGCATGGGACAGGGGTTATGGCTACACCTTC

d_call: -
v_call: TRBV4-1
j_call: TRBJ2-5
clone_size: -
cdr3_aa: CASSQPGLISQETQYF
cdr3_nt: TGCGCCAGCAGCCAGCCGGGACTCATATCACAAGAGACCCAGTACTTC

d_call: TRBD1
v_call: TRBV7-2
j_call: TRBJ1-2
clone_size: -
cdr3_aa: CASSLGQGDGYTF
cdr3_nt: TGTGCCAGCAGCTTAGGGCAGGGGGATGGCTACACCTTC

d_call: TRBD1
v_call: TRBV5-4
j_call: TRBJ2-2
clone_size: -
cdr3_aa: CASSWDRPNTGELFF
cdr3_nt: TGTGCCAGCAGCTGGGACAGACCGAACACCGGGGAGCTGTTTTTT

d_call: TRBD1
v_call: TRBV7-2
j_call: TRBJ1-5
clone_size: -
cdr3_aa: CASSFRQGSNQPQHF
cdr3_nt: TGTGCCAGCAGCTTCAGACAGGGGAGCAATCAGCCCCAGCATTTT

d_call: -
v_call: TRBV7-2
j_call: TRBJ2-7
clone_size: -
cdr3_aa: CASSLEGVGSYEQYF
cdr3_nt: TGTGCCAGCAGCTTAGAGGGGGTCGGGAGCTACGAGCAGTACTTC

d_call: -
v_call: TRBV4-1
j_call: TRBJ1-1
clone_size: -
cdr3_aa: CASSHYDRNTEAFF
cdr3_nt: TGCGCCAGCAGCCACTATGACAGGAACACTGAAGCTTTCTTT

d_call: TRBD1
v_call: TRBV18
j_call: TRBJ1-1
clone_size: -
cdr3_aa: CASSPYLQGRDAEAFF
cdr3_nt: TGTGCCAGCTCACCCTACCTACAGGGGAGAGACGCTGAAGCTTTCTTT

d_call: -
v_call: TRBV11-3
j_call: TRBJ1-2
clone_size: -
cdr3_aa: CASSLADRPNYGYTF
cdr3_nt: TGTGCCAGCAGCCTAGCCGACAGGCCTAACTATGGCTACACCTTC

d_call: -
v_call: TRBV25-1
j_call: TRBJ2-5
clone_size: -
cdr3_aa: CASLGEGWETQYF
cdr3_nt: TGTGCCAGTCTTGGCGAGGGGTGGGAGACCCAGTACTTC

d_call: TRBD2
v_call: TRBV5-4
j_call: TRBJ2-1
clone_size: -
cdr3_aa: CASSSPGTSGRTNEQFF
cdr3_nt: TGTGCCAGCAGCTCCCCAGGCACTAGCGGGAGAACCAATGAGCAGTTCTTC

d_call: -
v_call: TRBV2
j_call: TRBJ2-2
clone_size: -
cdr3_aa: CASSESGFTGELFF
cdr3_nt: TGTGCCAGCAGTGAATCGGGATTCACCGGGGAGCTGTTTTTT

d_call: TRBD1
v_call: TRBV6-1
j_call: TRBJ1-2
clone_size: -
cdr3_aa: CASTQGWGYTF
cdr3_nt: TGTGCCAGCACACAGGGGTGGGGCTACACCTTC

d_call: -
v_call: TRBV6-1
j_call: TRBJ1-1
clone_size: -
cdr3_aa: CASSTMNTEAFF
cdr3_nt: TGTGCCAGCAGCACCATGAACACTGAAGCTTTCTTT

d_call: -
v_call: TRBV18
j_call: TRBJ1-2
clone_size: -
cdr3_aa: CASSGNRDGYTF
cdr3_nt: TGTGCCAGCTCAGGAAACAGGGATGGCTACACCTTC

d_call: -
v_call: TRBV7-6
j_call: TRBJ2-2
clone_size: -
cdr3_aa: CASSYQLHPPNTGELFF
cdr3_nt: TGTGCCAGCAGCTACCAACTCCACCCCCCGAACACCGGGGAGCTGTTTTTT

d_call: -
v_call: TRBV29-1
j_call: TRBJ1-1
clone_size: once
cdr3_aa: CSVWGGWNTEAFF
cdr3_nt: TGCAGCGTGTGGGGGGGATGGAACACTGAAGCTTTCTTT

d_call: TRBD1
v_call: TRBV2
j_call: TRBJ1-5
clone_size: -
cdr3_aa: CASSNRQGHNQPQHF
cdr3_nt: TGTGCCAGCAGTAATCGACAGGGCCACAATCAGCCCCAGCATTTT